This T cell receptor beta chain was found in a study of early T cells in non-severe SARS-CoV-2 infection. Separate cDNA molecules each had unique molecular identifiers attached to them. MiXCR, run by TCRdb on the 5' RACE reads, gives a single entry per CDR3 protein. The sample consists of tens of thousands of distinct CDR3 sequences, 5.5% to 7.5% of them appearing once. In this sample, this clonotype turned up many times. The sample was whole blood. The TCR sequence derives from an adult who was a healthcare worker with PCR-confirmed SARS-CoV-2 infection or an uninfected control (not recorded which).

CDR3 loop: CASSARMNTEAFF. In nucleotides, the CDR3 is TGTGCCAGCAGCGCACGCATGAACACTGAAGCTTTCTTT. This sequence joins TRBV7-2 and TRBJ1-1; D is ambiguous. This CDR3 spans 13 amino acids. The germline V gene has CDR1 SGHTA and CDR2 FQGNSA. Deletions cut 5 bases from V and 0 bases from J, with 7 bases between.